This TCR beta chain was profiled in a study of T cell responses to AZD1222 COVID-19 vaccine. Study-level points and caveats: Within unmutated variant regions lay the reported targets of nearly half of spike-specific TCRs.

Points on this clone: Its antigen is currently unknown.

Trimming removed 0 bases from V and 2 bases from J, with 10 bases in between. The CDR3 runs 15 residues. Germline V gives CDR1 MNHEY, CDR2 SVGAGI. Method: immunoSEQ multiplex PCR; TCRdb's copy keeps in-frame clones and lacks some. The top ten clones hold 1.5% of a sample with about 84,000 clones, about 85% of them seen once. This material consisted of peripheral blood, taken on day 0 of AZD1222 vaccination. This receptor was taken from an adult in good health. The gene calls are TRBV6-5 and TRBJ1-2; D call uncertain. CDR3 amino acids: CASSYSSGINYGYTF. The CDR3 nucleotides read TGTGCCAGCAGTTACTCCTCCGGGATAAACTATGGCTACACCTTC.